A single sample is the source of the 26 T cell receptor beta chains below, sequenced in a study of somatic mutations in cytotoxic T cells in rheumatoid arthritis. Profiling relied on immunoSEQ multiplex PCR, and the TCRdb table lists in-frame clones only, not all of them. The sample carries 15,000 or so clones, 70% to 85% recorded once. The sample taken for sequencing was CD8+ T cells sorted from blood. The source is an adult with rheumatoid arthritis.

The gene calls are TRBV29-1 and TRBJ1-1; the D is unclear. Looked up from germline, CDR1 is SQVTM and CDR2 is ANQGSEA. The V gene lost 6 bases and the J gene lost 1 base, with 6 bases spanning the gap. The CDR3 has 11 amino acids. This CDR3 is CSVPGNTEAFF. As DNA, the CDR3 is TGCAGCGTGCCGGGGAACACTGAAGCTTTCTTT.

This clone was counted once. This chain uses TRBV4-2 with TRBJ2-7; TRBD2 agrees at 10 bases. Germline assignment: CDR1 LGHNA and CDR2 YNFKEQ. The CDR3 runs to 15 residues. The V and J ends lost 3 bases and 5 bases, in that order; junction bases with no gene match: 7. CDR3 bases: TGTGCCAGCAGCCAGAGGCTAGCGGGGGTCCACGAGCAGTACTTC. Its protein is CASSQRLAGVHEQYF.

This clone was recorded once. The chain recombines TRBV6-5 with TRBJ2-6; D remains ambiguous. This CDR3 is built from 16 residues. Between the trimmed V and J ends, which lost 2 bases and 0 bases, there was a span of 8 bases. Per the germline V gene, CDR1 is MNHEY and CDR2 is SVGAGI. CDR3 bases: TGTGCCAGCAGTTACACTGAACTCTCTGGGGCCAACGTCCTGACTTTC. Encoded protein: CASSYTELSGANVLTF.

This chain joins TRBV7-9 and TRBJ2-5; TRBD2 agrees at 9 bases. This CDR3 contains 18 residues. The J segment lost 4 bases and the V segment lost 1 base, leaving 13 bases of the junction unmatched. Germline lookup yields CDR1 SEHNR and CDR2 FQNEAQ (reference sequence). CDR3 DNA sequence: TGTGCCAGCAGCTTAGAACGATGGGTAGCGGGGGAAGGAGAGACCCAGTACTTC. Translating gives CASSLERWVAGEGETQYF.

The CDR3 region is CASSPNFNEQFF. The CDR3 DNA is TGTGCCAGCAGTCCCAACTTCAATGAGCAGTTCTTC. The chain recombines TRBV27 with TRBJ2-1, with unresolved D. Germline-derived CDR1 and CDR2 are MNHEY and SMNVEV (reference sequence). The CDR3 runs 12 residues. V was shortened by 5 bases and J by 6 bases, with 8 bases between the two germline ends.

The chain links TRBV4-1 to TRBJ1-1; 8 bases line up with TRBD1. V was pared by 1 base and J by 4 bases, with 5 bases of the junction left unmatched. Germline loops: CDR1 MGHRA, CDR2 YSYEKL. The CDR3 length is 15 residues. CDR3 amino acids: CASSQGDRGATEAFF. CDR3 DNA sequence: TGCGCCAGCAGCCAAGGAGACAGGGGTGCCACTGAAGCTTTCTTT.

This chain joins TRBV15 and TRBJ1-1; maybe TRBD1 (6 bases). Deletions cut 2 bases from V and 4 bases from J, with 14 bases between. Germline CDR1 is LNHNV and CDR2 is YYDKDF (reference sequence). CDR3 length equals 15 residues. CDR3 in amino acids: CATSRYREVGTEAFF. The DNA of the CDR3 is TGTGCCACCAGCAGATACAGGGAAGTAGGCACTGAAGCTTTCTTT.

This clone occurred once. The CDR3 sequence is CAISGTRPAGNTIYF. The DNA for the CDR3 is TGTGCCATCAGTGGTACCCGCCCGGCTGGAAACACCATATATTTT. V and J are TRBV10-3 and TRBJ1-3; the D is unclear. CDR1 is ENHRY and CDR2 is SYGVKD in the germline V gene. The CDR3 length is 15 residues. Trimming cost V 4 bases and J 2 bases, with 12 bases left between them.

This chain joins TRBV6-5 and TRBJ2-7, with 11 bases matching TRBD2. The CDR3 covers 15 residues. The germline CDR1 and CDR2 sequences are MNHEY and SVGAGI. The V segment lost 2 bases and the J segment 1 base; nucleotides outside the gene matches: 1. The CDR3 coding sequence is TGTGCCAGCAGTTACGCTAGCGGGGGGTCCTACGAGCAGTACTTC. It specifies CASSYASGGSYEQYF.

The V gene is TRBV9, the J gene TRBJ1-4, with D hard to call. CDR1 is SGDLS, CDR2 YYNGEE, per germline. V was shortened by 4 bases and J by 0 bases, with 4 bases between the two germline ends. The CDR3 spans 13 residues. DNA of the CDR3: TGTGCCAGCAGCCCTACAACTAATGAAAAACTGTTTTTT. This encodes CASSPTTNEKLFF.

The chain combines TRBV4-1 with TRBJ2-1, with 11 positions matching TRBD2. Unmatched junction bases numbered 3, after V lost 5 bases and J lost 0 bases. This CDR3 spans 16 amino acids. The germline V gene has CDR1 MGHRA and CDR2 YSYEKL. The CDR3 sequence is CASSYTSGGSYNEQFF. As DNA, the CDR3 is TGCGCCAGCAGCTATACTAGCGGGGGCTCCTACAATGAGCAGTTCTTC.

This rearrangement joins TRBV5-6 to TRBJ2-7; D is unclear. With 0 bases removed from V and 1 base from J, the gap between germline ends came to 20 bases. CDR1 is SGHDT and CDR2 is YYEEEE in the germline V gene. The CDR3 is 18 residues long. CDR3 nucleotide sequence: TGTGCCAGCAGCTTGGATCCAGGCGTGTGGGCGCAATCCTACGAGCAGTACTTC. This gives the protein CASSLDPGVWAQSYEQYF.

The V call is TRBV4-1, the J call TRBJ1-3; 9 bases line up with TRBD1. Germline lookup yields CDR1 MGHRA and CDR2 YSYEKL. The CDR3 has 18 amino acids. The V and J ends lost 5 bases and 4 bases, in that order; junction bases with no gene match: 15. The CDR3 sequence: CASSAKFPQGALGNTIYF. CDR3 bases: TGCGCCAGCAGCGCCAAGTTTCCACAGGGGGCGTTGGGAAACACCATATATTTT.

V is TRBV2 and J is TRBJ2-3; D ambiguous. The V end was cut by 6 bases, the J end by 0 bases, with 25 bases between. The CDR3 is 19 residues long. The V gene's germline CDR1 is SNHLY and CDR2 FYNNEI. The CDR3 nucleotides read TGTGCCAGCAGCCTTGAGACTGCAGGATCTAGACCTAGCACAGATACGCAGTATTTT. This codes for CASSLETAGSRPSTDTQYF.

The chain uses TRBV2 and TRBJ2-7; D possibly uses TRBD1 or TRBD2 (5 bases each). The CDR3 has 13 residues. CDR1 is SNHLY and CDR2 is FYNNEI in the germline V gene. The germline V and J ends were trimmed by 7 bases and 2 bases, with 12 bases remaining between them. CDR3: CASTGTATYEQYF. CDR3 sequence (DNA): TGTGCCAGCACGGGGACCGCGACCTACGAGCAGTACTTC.

In this sample, this clone turned up a few times. This chain uses TRBV23-1 with TRBJ2-6, with D possibly matching TRBD1 (5 bases). TRBV23-1 is flagged as an ORF with uncertain function. There are 18 residues in the CDR3. Trimming cost V 2 bases and J 3 bases, with 17 bases left between them. The CDR3 coding sequence is TGCGCCAGCAGTCAAACCCCCGACAGCAAGGGTGGGGCCAACGTCCTGACTTTC. Translated, it gives CASSQTPDSKGGANVLTF.

V usage is TRBV7-6 and J usage is TRBJ1-1; TRBD1 matches 8 bases. With 5 bases clipped from V and 3 bases from J, the junction kept 8 bases outside the gene matches. Germline V gene data show CDR1 as SGHVS and CDR2 as FNYEAQ. CDR3 length: 15 residues. The CDR3 spells CASSIGQGLDTEAFF. CDR3 DNA sequence: TGTGCCAGCAGCATAGGACAGGGTCTCGACACTGAAGCTTTCTTT.

CDR3 protein: CASSLVSSGNSPLHF. CDR3 bases: TGTGCCAGCAGCTTAGTGTCCAGCGGTAATTCACCCCTCCACTTT. The rearrangement uses TRBV11-2 and TRBJ1-6; D is ambiguous. The germline CDR1 and CDR2 sequences are SGHAT and FQNNGV. The CDR3 length is 15 residues. V dropped 1 base and J dropped 6 bases, with 10 bases sitting between them.

DNA of the CDR3: TGTGCCAGCAGCTTGAGTCTTAACAATGAGCAGTTCTTC. Its protein product is CASSLSLNNEQFF. The chain couples TRBV5-6 to TRBJ2-1; D gene ambiguous. Germline lookup yields CDR1 SGHDT and CDR2 YYEEEE. V was pared by 1 base and J by 5 bases, with 7 bases between. The CDR3 extends over 13 amino acids.

In this sample, this clone turned up a few times. J is TRBJ1-2 and V is TRBV7-9; 9 bases are a match to TRBD1. The CDR3 is made up of 18 amino acids. In germline, CDR1 is SEHNR, CDR2 FQNEAQ (reference sequence). V shed 4 bases and J 2 bases; nucleotides not matched to a gene: 14. The CDR3 reads CASSYAGDRDPLNYGYTF. DNA for the CDR3: TGTGCCAGCAGCTACGCCGGGGACAGGGATCCTCTAAACTATGGCTACACCTTC. Supplemented by reference TRBV7-9 and TRBJ1-2, the full variable domain reads DTGVSQNPRHKITKRGQNVTFRCDPISEHNRLYWYRQTLGQGPEFLTYFQNEAQLEKSRLLSDRFSAERPKGSFSTLEIQRTEQGDSAMYLCASSYAGDRDPLNYGYTFGSGTRLTVV.

This sequence joins TRBV28 and TRBJ1-6, with TRBD1 as a possible D gene (6 bases). The CDR3 runs 15 residues. Germline lookup yields CDR1 MDHEN and CDR2 SYDVKM. V was shortened by 1 base and J by 9 bases, with 13 bases between the two germline ends. The CDR3 nucleotides are TGTGCCAGCAGTTTATCGGGGGGAGGGGGTTCACCCCTCCACTTT. Translating gives CASSLSGGGGSPLHF.

The chain is built from TRBV6-6 and TRBJ1-1; D remains unclear. Trimming shortened V by 8 bases and J by 5 bases, and 12 bases separated the two germline ends. Germline CDR1 is MNHNY and CDR2 is SVGAGI (reference sequence). The CDR3 has 12 amino acids. CDR3 sequence: CASGSVGTEAFF. As DNA, the CDR3 is TGTGCCAGCGGGTCTGTAGGAACTGAAGCTTTCTTT.

The chain is built from TRBV21-1 and TRBJ1-5. TRBV21-1 is a listed pseudogene. This CDR3 is built from 15 residues. The CDR3 sequence is CASSRNYYSNQPQHF. The CDR3 DNA sequence: TGTGCCAGCTCTCGGAACTATTATAGCAATCAGCCCCAGCATTTT.

The rearrangement uses TRBV11-3 and TRBJ2-2; D is undetermined. The CDR3 is 14 amino acids. Trimming took off 4 bases at V and 11 bases at J, with 17 bases between the two ends. The germline CDR1 and CDR2 sequences are SGHNT and YENEEA. The CDR3 DNA reads TGTGCCAGCAGCTCCATCGCGGCGGAGACCGAGCTGTTTTTT. Translated: CASSSIAAETELFF.

This clone has only a few counts. The gene calls are TRBV6-1 and TRBJ1-1; D remains unclear. Germline values: CDR1 MNHNS, CDR2 SASEGT. Trimming pared 8 bases from V and 3 bases from J, leaving 19 bases between. This CDR3 region has 15 residues. In DNA form, the CDR3 reads TGTGCCAGCTTAGTAAGGGAGGTTGGGGACACTGAAGCTTTCTTT. Translating gives CASLVREVGDTEAFF.

This rearrangement joins TRBV28 to TRBJ2-1; D is possibly TRBD1 (5 bases). V dropped 2 bases and J dropped 0 bases, with 11 bases sitting between them. There are 16 residues in the CDR3. Germline V lookup: CDR1 MDHEN, CDR2 SYDVKM. The CDR3 region has the DNA TGTGCCAGCAGTTTAGTGGGGCAGAGCTCCTACAATGAGCAGTTCTTC. This codes for CASSLVGQSSYNEQFF. Combining the CDR3 with reference TRBV28 and TRBJ2-1 gives the whole variable domain DVKVTQSSRYLVKRTGEKVFLECVQDMDHENMFWYRQDPGLGLRLIYFSYDVKMKEKGDIPEGYSVSREKKERFSLILESASTNQTSMYLCASSLVGQSSYNEQFFGPGTRLTVL.